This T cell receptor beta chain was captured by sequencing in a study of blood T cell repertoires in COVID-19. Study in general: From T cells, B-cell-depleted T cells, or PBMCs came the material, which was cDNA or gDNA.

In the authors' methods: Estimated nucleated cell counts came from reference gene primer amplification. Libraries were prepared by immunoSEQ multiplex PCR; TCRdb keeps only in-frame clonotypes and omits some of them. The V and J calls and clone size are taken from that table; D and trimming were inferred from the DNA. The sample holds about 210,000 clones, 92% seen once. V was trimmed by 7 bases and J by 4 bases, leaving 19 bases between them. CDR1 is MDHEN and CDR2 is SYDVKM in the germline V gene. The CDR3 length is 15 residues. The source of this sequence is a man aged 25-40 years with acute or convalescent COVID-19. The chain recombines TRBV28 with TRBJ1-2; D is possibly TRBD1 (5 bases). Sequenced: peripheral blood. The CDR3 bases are TGTGCCAGCATCCCTCAGGAAGGACACGGCTATGGCTACACCTTC. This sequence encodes CASIPQEGHGYGYTF.